Presented here are 4 T cell receptor beta chains from one specimen sequenced in a study of HIV-infected patients and healthy controls. cDNA was made from approximately 500 ng RNA using alpha and beta constant primers. Separate chain-specific third strand synthesis with multiplexing indices produced the alpha and beta libraries. Each CDR3 protein gets one entry after TCRdb re-called the 5' RACE reads with MiXCR. The sample has 7,500 or so distinct CDR3 sequences; approximately 11% are singletons. The repertoire came from unfractionated whole blood and reflected all unsorted peripheral T cells. The sample here was blood, taken before antiretroviral therapy. The receptors shown here come from an adult with HIV infection.

This clonotype was seen repeatedly, ten times or more. CDR3 DNA sequence: TGTGCCAGCAGTTACCCCTTAAGCAATCAGCCCCAGCATTTT. Protein: CASSYPLSNQPQHF. The chain employs TRBV6-6 and TRBJ1-5; no reliable D call. This CDR3 comprises 14 residues. Germline CDR1 is MNHNY and CDR2 is SVGAGI (reference sequence). Trimming left V 2 bases short and J 1 base short, with 6 bases between.

This chain links TRBV20-1 with TRBJ2-6; D possibly corresponds to TRBD2 (5 bases). CDR1 is DFQATT, CDR2 SNEGSKA, per germline (reference sequence). V was shortened by 6 bases and J by 2 bases, with 11 bases between the two germline ends. CDR3 size: 14 residues. The DNA of the CDR3 is TGCAGTGCCCCCCTGCGGGCTGGGGCCAACGTCCTGACTTTC. This sequence encodes CSAPLRAGANVLTF.

This clonotype was seen ten or more times. The rearrangement uses TRBV7-3 and TRBJ2-3, with 7 nucleotides matching TRBD1. V shed 5 bases and J 5 bases; nucleotides not matched to a gene: 10. The CDR3 length is 15 residues. Looked up from germline, CDR1 is SGHTA and CDR2 is FQGTGA. For the CDR3, the DNA is TGTGCCAGCAGCCAAGGGGGCAGTCTGCGAGATACGCAGTATTTT. Translation: CASSQGGSLRDTQYF.

In its sample, this clonotype was seen many times. The rearrangement uses TRBV7-9 and TRBJ1-4; tentative D call: TRBD1 (6 bases). From germline, CDR1 is SEHNR and CDR2 FQNEAQ (reference sequence). The V gene lost 3 bases and the J gene lost 6 bases, with 14 bases spanning the gap. The length of the CDR3 is 15 residues. The CDR3 bases are TGTGCCAGCAGCTTCCCGCAGGGGAGGCATGAAAAACTGTTTTTT. Amino acids: CASSFPQGRHEKLFF. Full variable domain (missing parts from reference TRBV7-9 and TRBJ1-4): DTGVSQNPRHKITKRGQNVTFRCDPISEHNRLYWYRQTLGQGPEFLTYFQNEAQLEKSRLLSDRFSAERPKGSFSTLEIQRTEQGDSAMYLCASSFPQGRHEKLFFGSGTQLSVL.